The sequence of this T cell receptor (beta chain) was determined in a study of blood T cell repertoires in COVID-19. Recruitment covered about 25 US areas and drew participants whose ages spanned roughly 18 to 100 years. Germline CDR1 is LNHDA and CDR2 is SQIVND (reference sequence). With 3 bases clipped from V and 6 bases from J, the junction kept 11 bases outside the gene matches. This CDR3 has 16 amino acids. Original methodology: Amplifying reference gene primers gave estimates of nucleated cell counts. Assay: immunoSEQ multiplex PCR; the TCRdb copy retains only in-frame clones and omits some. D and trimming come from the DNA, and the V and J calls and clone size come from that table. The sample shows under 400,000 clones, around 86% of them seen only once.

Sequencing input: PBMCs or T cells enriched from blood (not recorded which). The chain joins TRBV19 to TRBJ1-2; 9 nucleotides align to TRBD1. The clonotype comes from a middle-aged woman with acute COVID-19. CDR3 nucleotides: TGTGCCAGTAGTATTCCATTCGGGACAGGGATACATGGCTACACCTTC. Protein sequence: CASSIPFGTGIHGYTF.